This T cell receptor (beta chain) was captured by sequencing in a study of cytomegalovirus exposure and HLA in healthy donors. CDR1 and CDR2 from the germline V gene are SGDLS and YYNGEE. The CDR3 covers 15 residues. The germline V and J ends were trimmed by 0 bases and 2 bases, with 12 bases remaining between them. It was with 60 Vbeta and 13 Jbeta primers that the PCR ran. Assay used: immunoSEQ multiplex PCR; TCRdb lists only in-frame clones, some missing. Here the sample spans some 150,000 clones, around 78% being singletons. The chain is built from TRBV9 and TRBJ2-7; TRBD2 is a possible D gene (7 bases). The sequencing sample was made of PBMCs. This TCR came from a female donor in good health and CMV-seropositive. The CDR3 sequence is CASSVEPGGPYEQYF. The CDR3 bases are TGTGCCAGCAGCGTAGAACCGGGGGGCCCCTACGAGCAGTACTTC. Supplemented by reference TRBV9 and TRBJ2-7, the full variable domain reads DSGVTQTPKHLITATGQRVTLRCSPRSGDLSVYWYQQSLDQGLQFLIQYYNGEERAKGNILERFSAQQFPDLHSELNLSSLELGDSALYFCASSVEPGGPYEQYFGPGTRLTVT.